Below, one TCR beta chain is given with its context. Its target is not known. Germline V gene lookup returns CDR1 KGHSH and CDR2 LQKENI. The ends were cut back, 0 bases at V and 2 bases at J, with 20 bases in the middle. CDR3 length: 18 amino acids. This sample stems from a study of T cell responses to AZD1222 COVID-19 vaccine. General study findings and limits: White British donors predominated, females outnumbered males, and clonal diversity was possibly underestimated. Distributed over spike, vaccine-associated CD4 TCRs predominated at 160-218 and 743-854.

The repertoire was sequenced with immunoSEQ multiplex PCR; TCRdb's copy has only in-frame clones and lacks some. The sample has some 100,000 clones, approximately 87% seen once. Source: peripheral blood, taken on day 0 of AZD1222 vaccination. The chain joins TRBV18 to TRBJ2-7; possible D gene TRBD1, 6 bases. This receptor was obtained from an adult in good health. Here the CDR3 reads CASSPPKDRDTPTYEQYF. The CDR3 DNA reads TGTGCCAGCTCACCACCTAAGGATCGGGACACCCCAACCTACGAGCAGTACTTC.